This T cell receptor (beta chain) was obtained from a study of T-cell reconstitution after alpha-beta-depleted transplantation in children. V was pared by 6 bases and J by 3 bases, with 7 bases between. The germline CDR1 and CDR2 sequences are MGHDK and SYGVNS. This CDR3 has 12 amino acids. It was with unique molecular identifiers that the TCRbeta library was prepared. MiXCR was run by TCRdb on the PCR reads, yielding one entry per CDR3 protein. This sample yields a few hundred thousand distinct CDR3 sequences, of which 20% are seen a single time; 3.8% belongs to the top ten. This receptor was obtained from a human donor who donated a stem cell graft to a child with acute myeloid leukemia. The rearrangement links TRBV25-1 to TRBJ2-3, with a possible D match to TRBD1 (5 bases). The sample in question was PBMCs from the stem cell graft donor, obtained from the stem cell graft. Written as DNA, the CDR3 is TGTGCCAGCAGCCACAGGACAGATACGCAGTATTTT. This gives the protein CASSHRTDTQYF. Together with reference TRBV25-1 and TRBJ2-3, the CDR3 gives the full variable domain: EADIYQTPRYLVIGTGKKITLECSQTMGHDKMYWYQQDPGMELHLIHYSYGVNSTEKGDLSSESTVSRIRTEHFPLTLESARPSHTSQYLCASSHRTDTQYFGPGTRLTVL.